The rows below give T cell receptor beta chains drawn from one sample of a study of post-analysis software for immune sequencing data. Via MiXCR, TCRdb re-called the PCR reads, giving one row per CDR3 protein. The sample yields 450,000 to 650,000 distinct CDR3 sequences, roughly 40% seen once. Sequencing was performed on blood. Receptors were obtained from a girl aged 10 to 17 with multiple sclerosis. Each CDR3 is given with its conserved first and last residue. Each record gives: V gene, clone size, J gene, CDR3 protein. A row's size may be missing; if present it is once, few, many or a size class.

>TRBV28|NA|TRBJ1-1
CASSARGLRSEAFF
>TRBV10-3|once|TRBJ1-2
CAISAAGRLGEGYTF
>TRBV11-3|NA|TRBJ2-1
CASSLRTGGLYNEQFF
>TRBV4-1|few|TRBJ2-7
CASSQDVAGRGFSYEQYF
>TRBV6-6|NA|TRBJ2-3
CASSYDGRVADTQYF
>TRBV10-3|few|TRBJ2-7
CASQASGSSYEQYF
>TRBV12-3/TRBV12-4|few|TRBJ1-2
CASTHRTLYGYTF
>TRBV29-1|NA|TRBJ2-3
CSAEDGASTDTQYF
>TRBV7-9|NA|TRBJ2-5
CASSLYSKQDVQETQYF
>TRBV12-3/TRBV12-4|NA|TRBJ1-1
CASSFDGRVRGTEAFF
>TRBV30|NA|TRBJ1-5
CAWGREGLGNQPQHF
>TRBV12-3/TRBV12-4|few|TRBJ2-7
CASSFLDRYEQYF
>TRBV29-1|NA|TRBJ2-7
CSVMDRATYEQYF
>TRBV6-5|few|TRBJ1-1
CASSYTYGGNTEAFF
>TRBV5-1|few|TRBJ1-2
CASSLGQGGGGSYTF
>TRBV18|NA|TRBJ2-7
CASSPGEAYGQYF
>TRBV12-3/TRBV12-4|NA|TRBJ1-2
CASSLSLGRHYGYTF
>TRBV12-3/TRBV12-4|NA|NA
CASSPREKVYEQYF
>TRBV20-1|NA|NA
CSAGDSRGEQYF
>TRBV5-1|once|TRBJ1-1
CASSLSDEAFF
>TRBV20-1|few|TRBJ1-2
CSAPFRDSRGYTF
>TRBV5-1|NA|TRBJ2-7
CASSPPGHNSYEQYF
>TRBV7-6|NA|TRBJ1-4
CASSPGQFQLGEKLFF
>TRBV7-9|few|TRBJ1-2
CASSSLTGSAGGYTF
>TRBV6-6|few|TRBJ2-1
CASSYRVRGEQFF
>TRBV6-5|NA|TRBJ2-3
CASKRGGLASTDTQYF
>TRBV7-8|NA|TRBJ2-1
CASNLGPAPHEQFF
>TRBV12-3/TRBV12-4|NA|TRBJ1-5
CASSYRQGGVQPQHF
>TRBV12-3/TRBV12-4|NA|TRBJ2-5
CASSLASGLQETQYF
>TRBV15|NA|TRBJ2-1
CATSRVSGGANEQFF